In its sample, the clone carrying this T cell receptor (beta chain) was seen many times. Its antigen is as yet unknown. This record comes from a study of spatial heterogeneity in lung cancer. The study, taken as a whole, reports: Ubiquitous expanded tumor TCRs were observed in blood more at resection than follow-up.

All TCR cDNA molecules were individually tagged with a unique molecular identifier. TCRdb reprocessed the 5' RACE reads with MiXCR, giving one entry per CDR3 protein. The repertoire holds about 11,000 distinct CDR3 sequences, with over 9.5% as singletons. Time point indicated: blood at routine non-recurrence follow-up after resection. Germline values: CDR1 MGHRA, CDR2 YSYEKL. The V gene lost 3 bases and the J gene lost 4 bases, with 19 bases spanning the gap. This CDR3 is 16 amino acids long. The chain recombines TRBV4-1 with TRBJ2-7; D gene unclear. This sample comprised PBMCs, obtained at follow-up. The TCR sequence derives from a female donor with early-stage non-small cell lung cancer. As DNA, the CDR3 is TGCGCCAGCAGCCACCTCACAGAAGGGATGGTGTACGAGCAGTACGTC. Translation gives CASSHLTEGMVYEQYV.